What follows are 15 T cell receptor beta chains derived from one specimen sequenced in a study of T-cell reconstitution after alpha-beta-depleted transplantation in children. Using unique molecular identifiers, the investigators prepared the TCRbeta library. TCRdb re-analysed the PCR reads in MiXCR, keeping a single row per CDR3 protein. Of some 110,000 distinct CDR3 sequences listed, 10% are singletons. This specimen consisted of PBMCs, obtained before TCRalphabeta/CD19-depleted stem cell transplant. These receptors were collected from a boy younger than 10 with acute lymphoblastic leukemia, due to receive a stem cell transplant.

J is TRBJ1-2 and V is TRBV5-1; the match to TRBD1 covers 8 bases. V lost 5 bases, J lost 3 bases, and 6 bases stayed unmatched. Germline V CDR1 and CDR2: SGHRS, YFSETQ. The CDR3 sequence is 14 residues long. CDR3 coding DNA: TGCGCCAGCAGACAGGGGGGCCTCGACTATGGCTACACCTTC. Its translation is CASRQGGLDYGYTF.

The chain joins TRBV5-1 to TRBJ2-2; 8 nucleotides agree with TRBD1. The germline gives CDR1 SGHRS, CDR2 YFSETQ. V was clipped by 4 bases and J by 5 bases; unmatched bases: 13. The CDR3 consists of 17 residues. The CDR3 DNA reads TGCGCCAGCAGCAAAGACAGGGGTCGCCAGTGGACCGGGGAGCTGTTTTTT. It encodes CASSKDRGRQWTGELFF.

The chain employs TRBV6-1 and TRBJ2-7; 8 bases are a match to TRBD1. J lost 2 bases, V lost 7 bases, and 7 bases had no gene match. Germline lookup yields CDR1 MNHNS and CDR2 SASEGT. The length of the CDR3 is 14 residues. In DNA form, the CDR3 reads TGTGCCAGCACCCAAGGGGACAGGCCCTACGAGCAGTACTTC. This sequence encodes CASTQGDRPYEQYF.

This clonotype appeared many times. This rearrangement joins TRBV18 to TRBJ2-3; D is perhaps TRBD2 (5 bases). Germline CDR1 KGHSH, CDR2 LQKENI. The germline V and J ends were trimmed by 7 bases and 3 bases, with 17 bases remaining between them. The CDR3 length is 15 residues. The CDR3 loop reads CASFTVGGQTDTQYF. CDR3 DNA: TGTGCCAGCTTCACCGTAGGCGGGCAAACAGATACGCAGTATTTT.

Only a few counts were recorded for this clonotype. This sequence joins TRBV29-1 and TRBJ1-1, with 8 bases matching TRBD1. The CDR3 loop spans 12 amino acids. The germline V gene encodes CDR1 SQVTM and CDR2 ANQGSEA. V shed 3 bases, J shed 3 bases, and the junction held 0 bases outside the gene matches. This CDR3 reads CSVEGQDTEAFF. The CDR3 bases are TGCAGCGTTGAGGGACAGGACACTGAAGCTTTCTTT.

In DNA, the CDR3 is TGTGCCAGTCTAAGTAGGGCATCGGAAAACGAGCAGTACTTC. Translation gives CASLSRASENEQYF. The rearrangement uses TRBV6-1 and TRBJ2-7, with D hard to call. This CDR3 spans 14 amino acids. Per the germline V gene, CDR1 is MNHNS and CDR2 is SASEGT. V lost 9 bases, J lost 5 bases, and 20 bases lay in between.

In this sample, this clonotype turned up many times. This chain uses TRBV5-1 with TRBJ2-3; 11 nucleotides line up with TRBD2. This CDR3 is 18 amino acids long. The germline V gene has CDR1 SGHRS and CDR2 YFSETQ. V lost 4 bases, J lost 1 base, and 11 bases stayed unmatched. The CDR3 region is CASSGGTSGNTGTDTQYF. The DNA for the CDR3 is TGCGCCAGCAGCGGCGGGACTAGCGGAAATACCGGCACAGATACGCAGTATTTT. Full variable domain (remainder filled in from reference TRBV5-1 and TRBJ2-3): KAGVTQTPRYLIKTRGQQVTLSCSPISGHRSVSWYQQTPGQGLQFLFEYFSETQRNKGNFPGRFSGRQFSNSRSEMNVSTLELGDSALYLCASSGGTSGNTGTDTQYFGPGTRLTVL.

The chain is built from TRBV7-9 and TRBJ1-4; 9 bases agree with TRBD1. Per germline, CDR1 SEHNR and CDR2 FQNEAQ (reference sequence). The ends lost 6 bases at V and 3 bases at J; junction bases unmatched: 2. The CDR3 contains 14 residues. CDR3 residues: CASSTGGSNEKLFF. In DNA form, the CDR3 reads TGTGCCAGCAGTACAGGGGGCTCTAATGAAAAACTGTTTTTT.

This clonotype was detected ten times or more. The V and J genes are TRBV2 and TRBJ2-7, with D unresolved. V was cut by 7 bases and J by 3 bases, with 10 bases left in between. The CDR3 runs 12 residues. The germline CDR1 and CDR2 sequences are SNHLY and FYNNEI. The CDR3 bases are TGTGCCAGCATTAGACGAAACTACGAGCAGTACTTC. Protein product: CASIRRNYEQYF. Based on the CDR3 plus reference TRBV2 and TRBJ2-7, the full variable domain is EPEVTQTPSHQVTQMGQEVILRCVPISNHLYFYWYRQILGQKVEFLVSFYNNEISEKSEIFDDQFSVERPDGSNFTLKIRSTKLEDSAMYFCASIRRNYEQYFGPGTRLTVT.

The chain carries TRBV5-5 and TRBJ2-2, with D perhaps TRBD1 (6 bases). Trimming took off 2 bases at V and 5 bases at J, with 16 bases between the two ends. In germline, CDR1 is SGHKS, CDR2 YYEKEE (reference sequence). This CDR3 has 16 residues. The DNA for the CDR3 is TGTGCCAGCAGCTTTACCGGGACATATGGGACCGGGGAGCTGTTTTTT. Translating gives CASSFTGTYGTGELFF.

As regards this clonotype: Germline is not matched at one junction end, which may reflect a read error. V gene TRBV3-1 combines with J gene TRBJ2-1; a possible D gene is TRBD2 (6 bases). The CDR3 is made up of 18 amino acids. Germline CDR1 and CDR2: LGHDT and YNNKEL (reference sequence). The chain's CDR3 is CACSQEGRPSADYNEQFF. The CDR3 coding sequence is TGTGCCTGCAGCCAAGAAGGAAGGCCTAGCGCCGACTACAATGAGCAGTTCTTC.

This clonotype has only a few counts. V usage is TRBV10-2 and J usage is TRBJ2-7; 12 bases agree with TRBD2. CDR3 length equals 16 residues. Trimming cost V 4 bases and J 0 bases; bases outside gene matches: 4. Per the germline V gene, CDR1 is WSHSY and CDR2 is SAAADI. CDR3 DNA: TGCGCCAGCAGTGCAGGACTAGCGGGAAACTCCTACGAGCAGTACTTC. It codes for CASSAGLAGNSYEQYF.

This clonotype was picked up a small number of times. The chain's CDR3 is CASSPTGQNIQYF. The CDR3 nucleotides read TGTGCCAGCAGCCCGACAGGGCAAAACATTCAGTACTTC. This rearrangement joins TRBV2 to TRBJ2-4; 7 bases are a match to TRBD1. The CDR3 is 13 residues long. With V trimmed by 6 bases and J by 5 bases, 4 bases remained unmatched. Germline lookup yields CDR1 SNHLY and CDR2 FYNNEI.

V gene TRBV5-1 combines with J gene TRBJ2-7; weak D call: TRBD2 (5 bases). The CDR3 totals 12 residues. Germline V CDR1 and CDR2: SGHRS, YFSETQ. Trimming took off 3 bases at V and 5 bases at J, with 9 bases between the two ends. CDR3 nucleotide sequence: TGCGCCAGCAGCTGGGCCGGGAACGAGCAGTACTTC. This translates into CASSWAGNEQYF.

This clonotype has just a few counts. The chain joins TRBV3-1 to TRBJ2-7; 10 bases map to TRBD2. CDR3 length equals 19 residues. CDR1 is LGHDT, CDR2 YNNKEL, per germline (reference sequence). J lost 5 bases, V lost 0 bases, and 16 bases had no gene match. CDR3 amino acids: CASSQDRASGRVVLHEQYF. The CDR3 region has the DNA TGTGCCAGCAGCCAAGATCGGGCTAGCGGGAGAGTGGTGCTCCACGAGCAGTACTTC.